The present TCR beta chain was sequenced within a study of T cell responses to AZD1222 COVID-19 vaccine. This CDR3 has 15 amino acids. The V gene lost 1 base and the J gene lost 4 bases, with 13 bases spanning the gap. CDR1 and CDR2 from the germline V gene are SGHTA and FQGNSA. Study conclusions and caveats: Mostly white British, mostly female donors; authors suggested clonal diversity may be underestimated. AZD1222 recipients seropositive at baseline numbered only six or seven. Vaccine-associated CD4 TCRs ranged over spike, dominating at 160-218 and 743-854. As reported, nearly half of all spike-specific TCRs target variant regions that are unmutated.

On this clone: Its specificity is unknown.

Clones were sequenced by immunoSEQ multiplex PCR, and TCRdb holds only the in-frame ones, with some missing. The sample contains approximately 190,000 clones, approximately 90% of which appear only once. The chain employs TRBV7-2 and TRBJ1-2; possible D gene TRBD1, 6 bases. The sequences come from peripheral blood, collected on day 0 of AZD1222 vaccination. This receptor was identified in an adult in good health. This CDR3 reads CASSLDGQTPYGYTF. The CDR3, as DNA: TGTGCCAGCAGCTTAGATGGACAGACACCCTATGGCTACACCTTC. The full variable domain, in which reference TRBV7-2 and TRBJ1-2 provide the parts outside the CDR3, is GAGVSQSPSNKVTEKGKDVELRCDPISGHTALYWYRQSLGQGLEFLIYFQGNSAPDKSGLPSDRFSAERTGGSVSTLTIQRTQQEDSAVYLCASSLDGQTPYGYTFGSGTRLTVV.